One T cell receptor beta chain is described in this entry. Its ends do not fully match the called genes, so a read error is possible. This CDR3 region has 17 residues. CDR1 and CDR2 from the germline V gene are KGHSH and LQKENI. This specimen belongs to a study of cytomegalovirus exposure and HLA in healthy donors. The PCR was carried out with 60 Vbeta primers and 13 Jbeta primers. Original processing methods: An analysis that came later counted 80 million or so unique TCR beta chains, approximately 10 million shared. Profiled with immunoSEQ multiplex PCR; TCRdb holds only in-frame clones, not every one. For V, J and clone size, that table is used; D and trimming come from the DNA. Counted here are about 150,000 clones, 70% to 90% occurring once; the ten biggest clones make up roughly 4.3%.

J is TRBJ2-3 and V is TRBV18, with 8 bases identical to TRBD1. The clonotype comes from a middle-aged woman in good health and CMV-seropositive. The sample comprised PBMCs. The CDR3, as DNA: TGTGCCAGCTCAGCACCGGACAGGGCGAGACCCACAGATACGCAGTATTTT. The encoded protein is CASSAPDRARPTDTQYF.